This T cell receptor beta chain originates from a study of T cell repertoires in cytomegalovirus infection. The wider study: The public TCR beta signatures pointed to both CMV infection and matching HLA type. Study-level results: CMV carriers with the relevant HLA were identified by cumulative public TCR beta family frequency. Within the response measured ex vivo, HLA-C-restricted CMV-specific TCR beta clonotypes were dominant.

One entry per CDR3 protein, called by TCRdb with MiXCR from the reads. The sample contains under 70,000 distinct CDR3 sequences, approximately 36% of which appear only once. As to this clonotype: Its antigen is currently unknown.

CDR3 length equals 14 residues. CDR1 and CDR2 from the germline V gene are MNHEY and SVGAGI. The V and J ends lost 3 bases and 4 bases respectively, with 12 bases between them. J is TRBJ1-1 and V is TRBV6-5; D is possibly TRBD1 (5 bases). Sequencing was performed on PBMCs, sequenced either directly or after in vitro stimulation (not recorded which). This TCR came from a human donor in good health (CMV status not recorded). Some clones in this sample may be carry-over from other donors' samples. The DNA for the CDR3 is TGTGCCAGCAGTTATCAGGGTGGGGGCACTGAAGCTTTCTTT. Its translation is CASSYQGGGTEAFF.